This passage covers 4 T cell receptor beta chains from one sample sequenced in a study of T-cell memory formation after mild COVID-19. One entry per CDR3 protein results from TCRdb running MiXCR on the 5' RACE reads. The sample holds about 140,000 distinct CDR3 sequences, under 30% seen once. The source material was PBMCs or a T cell subset sorted from them (not recorded which). The receptors here all came from an adult woman who had mild COVID-19 (a few samples of this study predate the infection). Cell type and time point are not known.

The genes are TRBV7-9 and TRBJ2-5, with D hard to call. Trimming left V 3 bases short and J 2 bases short, with 7 bases between. CDR3 length equals 13 residues. Per the germline V gene, CDR1 is SEHNR and CDR2 is FQNEAQ (reference sequence). For the CDR3, the DNA is TGTGCCAGCAGCTTCCCTGGGCAAGAGACCCAGTACTTC. Protein product: CASSFPGQETQYF. Variable domain in full (rest from reference TRBV7-9 and TRBJ2-5): DTGVSQNPRHKITKRGQNVTFRCDPISEHNRLYWYRQTLGQGPEFLTYFQNEAQLEKSRLLSDRFSAERPKGSFSTLEIQRTEQGDSAMYLCASSFPGQETQYFGPGTRLLVL.

On this clonotype: The junction does not match germline at one end; this may be a read error. This chain joins TRBV29-1 and TRBJ2-7, with a possible D match to TRBD1 (5 bases). Germline V gene data show CDR1 as SQVTM and CDR2 as ANQGSEA. The length of the CDR3 is 11 residues. The CDR3 region is CSVEGDSGWDF. Here the CDR3 DNA reads TGCAGCGTTGAAGGTGATTCAGGGTGGGACTTC.

This clonotype was detected only a few times. This chain joins TRBV7-9 and TRBJ2-7, with D possibly matching TRBD1 (5 bases). V lost 5 bases and J lost 2, with 10 bases in between. There are 13 residues in the CDR3. The V gene's germline CDR1 is SEHNR and CDR2 FQNEAQ (reference sequence). CDR3: CASSQGPTYEQYF. CDR3 nucleotide sequence: TGTGCCAGCAGCCAGGGCCCGACCTACGAGCAGTACTTC.

The gene calls are TRBV9 and TRBJ1-5, with D perhaps matching TRBD1 (6 bases). Germline lookup yields CDR1 SGDLS and CDR2 YYNGEE. The CDR3 has 15 amino acids. Trimming took off 1 base at V and 5 bases at J, with 13 bases between the two ends. CDR3 nucleotides: TGTGCCAGCAGCGTATCAGGGGCATGGGATCAGCCCCAGCATTTT. This codes for CASSVSGAWDQPQHF.